The 28 T cell receptor beta chains given below trace back to one sample, sequenced in a study of T cells in Graves' hyperthyroidism and ophthalmopathy. Amplification of TCR beta CDR3 regions used RNA as the template. When the TCR CDR3 underwent first-round RT-PCR, the HTBI primer set was used. MiXCR, applied by TCRdb to the multiplex PCR reads, yields one record per CDR3 protein. The table has about 300,000 distinct CDR3 sequences, around 25% seen once. Sequenced material: blood. The receptors come from a man aged 35-49 years with Graves' hyperthyroidism that later progressed to Graves' ophthalmopathy.

This clonotype was found many times. The rearrangement joins TRBV2 to TRBJ1-2; 11 positions match TRBD1. CDR1 is SNHLY and CDR2 is FYNNEI in the germline V gene. V dropped 0 bases and J dropped 4; count of bases not matched to a gene: 4. The CDR3 runs to 16 residues. CDR3 sequence reads: CASSEAGQGAGYGYTF. The CDR3 nucleotides read TGTGCCAGCAGTGAAGCCGGACAGGGGGCAGGCTATGGCTACACCTTC.

This clonotype has a count of ten or more. One base away lies a much larger clone, so this may be a sequencing read error. V gene TRBV2 combines with J gene TRBJ2-7; 7 bases agree with TRBD2. The germline V gene has CDR1 SNHLY and CDR2 FYNNEI. This CDR3 comprises 12 residues. CDR3 sequence (DNA): TGTGCCAGCGGGCGGGAGCGTGACGAGCAGCACTTC. The encoded protein is CASGRERDEQHF.

V usage is TRBV6-2 or TRBV6-3 and J usage is TRBJ1-5, with a weak D call TRBD1 (5 bases). Germline CDR1 and CDR2: MNHEY and SVGEGT. Trimming shortened V by 6 bases and J by 4 bases, and 16 bases separated the two germline ends. The CDR3 is 15 amino acids. The chain's CDR3 is CASSHFGGGNQPQHF. DNA for the CDR3: TGTGCCAGCAGCCACTTCGGTGGGGGGAATCAGCCCCAGCATTTT.

The V and J genes are TRBV2 and TRBJ2-5; D gene unclear. Trimming stripped 1 base from V and 5 bases from J, with 11 bases between. CDR1 and CDR2 from the germline V gene are SNHLY and FYNNEI. The CDR3 sequence is 14 residues long. The CDR3 DNA follows: TGTGCCAGCAGTGAAGGGTCGGTTCTGGAGACCCAGTACTTC. Translated, it gives CASSEGSVLETQYF. The full variable domain, rest sourced from reference TRBV2 and TRBJ2-5, is EPEVTQTPSHQVTQMGQEVILRCVPISNHLYFYWYRQILGQKVEFLVSFYNNEISEKSEIFDDQFSVERPDGSNFTLKIRSTKLEDSAMYFCASSEGSVLETQYFGPGTRLLVL.

In this sample, this clonotype turned up many times. The rearrangement joins TRBV29-1 to TRBJ2-7; 12 nucleotides line up with TRBD1. V trimming: 7 bases; J trimming: 7 bases; junction bases outside the gene matches: 11. The germline V gene encodes CDR1 SQVTM and CDR2 ANQGSEA. This CDR3 has 14 amino acids. CDR3 nucleotides: TGCAGCGCAAAGGGACAGGGGGCACTTTTGGAGCAGTACTTC. Translated: CSAKGQGALLEQYF.

The chain combines TRBV6-5 with TRBJ1-2, with D unclear. This CDR3 comprises 17 residues. The germline gives CDR1 MNHEY, CDR2 SVGAGI. Trimming took off 0 bases at V and 2 bases at J, with 16 bases between the two ends. CDR3 amino acids: CASSYSVGRALNYGYTF. Here the CDR3 DNA reads TGTGCCAGCAGTTACTCGGTCGGTAGGGCACTCAACTATGGCTACACCTTC.

The sample holds many counts of this clonotype. The chain employs TRBV24-1 and TRBJ1-5; 7 bases match TRBD1. J gave up 0 bases and V 3 bases, and 7 bases lay outside the gene matches. Per germline, CDR1 KGHDR and CDR2 SFDVKD. CDR3 length: 17 amino acids. In nucleotides, the CDR3 is TGTGCCACCAGTGATGGGCAGGGGGTTTATAGCAATCAGCCCCAGCATTTT. Protein: CATSDGQGVYSNQPQHF.

This clonotype was counted many times. The chain uses TRBV20-1 and TRBJ1-5, with D perhaps matching TRBD1 (5 bases). V was cut by 6 bases and J by 8 bases, with 23 bases left in between. Germline CDR1 and CDR2: DFQATT and SNEGSKA (reference sequence). The CDR3 has 15 residues. The DNA for the CDR3 is TGCAGTGCAGATCCACTCCGGGGCCCGGGGGAGCCCCAGCATTTT. It specifies CSADPLRGPGEPQHF.

This clonotype was counted at least ten times. The CDR3 bases are TGCAGTGCTAGTCTGGCGGACAGGCTTACCTACGAGCAGTACTTC. Residues: CSASLADRLTYEQYF. The chain links TRBV20-1 to TRBJ2-7; TRBD1 matches at 7 bases. Germline assignment: CDR1 DFQATT and CDR2 SNEGSKA (reference sequence). This CDR3 comprises 15 residues. The V and J ends lost 3 bases and 2 bases, in that order; junction bases with no gene match: 10.

This clonotype occurred many times. The chain is built from TRBV6-1 and TRBJ2-7, with 10 bases aligning to TRBD2. V gave up 4 bases and J gave up 5 bases; unmatched junction bases: 17. CDR1 and CDR2 from the germline V gene are MNHNS and SASEGT. CDR3 size: 18 residues. The CDR3 DNA reads TGTGCCAGCAGTGGAGGGGGAGGGGCTAGCGGGAGTGTGGACGAGCAGTACTTC. Amino acids: CASSGGGGASGSVDEQYF.

At least ten counts were recorded for this clonotype. The genes are TRBV10-3 and TRBJ2-7; possible D gene TRBD2, 6 bases. V was clipped by 6 bases and J by 4 bases, with 16 bases between them. CDR1 ENHRY and CDR2 SYGVKD come from the germline V gene. The CDR3 loop spans 14 amino acids. The DNA of the CDR3 is TGTGCCATCAGCGGCGGGAAAGTGGGTTACGAGCAGTACTTC. Its translation is CAISGGKVGYEQYF.

This clonotype was counted many times. The chain employs TRBV3-1 and TRBJ2-5; 11 bases agree with TRBD2. Germline V lookup: CDR1 LGHDT, CDR2 YNNKEL (reference sequence). Germline trimming cut 4 bases from V and 2 bases from J; bases unmatched to any gene: 6. The CDR3 is 16 amino acids. CDR3 sequence: CASSRRLAGLQETQYF. The CDR3 DNA sequence: TGTGCCAGCAGCCGTCGACTAGCGGGGTTACAAGAGACCCAGTACTTC.

This clonotype has ten or more counts. The chain is built from TRBV24-1 and TRBJ2-5, with D possibly TRBD1 on 6 matching bases. CDR3 size: 14 residues. Trimming stripped 4 bases from V and 1 base from J, with 9 bases between. Germline V gene data show CDR1 as KGHDR and CDR2 as SFDVKD. CDR3 protein: CATSDRTVQETQYF. CDR3 nucleotides: TGTGCCACCAGTGACAGGACAGTCCAAGAGACCCAGTACTTC.

This clonotype has only a few counts. V and J are TRBV6-1 and TRBJ1-2; 8 nucleotides align to TRBD1. Germline CDR1 MNHNS, CDR2 SASEGT. The CDR3 is made up of 13 amino acids. Trimming removed 6 bases from V and 7 bases from J; junction bases left unmatched: 7. The CDR3 spells CASSPSGGFGYTF. The CDR3 nucleotides read TGTGCCAGCAGCCCTTCAGGGGGCTTTGGCTACACCTTC.

V gene TRBV27 combines with J gene TRBJ2-1, with D possibly TRBD1 on 5 matching bases. Germline values: CDR1 MNHEY, CDR2 SMNVEV (reference sequence). Trimming shortened V by 3 bases and J by 9 bases, and 12 bases separated the two germline ends. CDR3 length: 13 amino acids. CDR3 residues: CASSFFLGREQFF. CDR3 in DNA: TGTGCCAGCAGTTTTTTTCTGGGGCGTGAGCAGTTCTTC.

This clonotype was observed at least ten times. The chain links TRBV4-1 to TRBJ1-5; tentative D call: TRBD1 (6 bases). Trimming shortened V by 1 base and J by 1 base, and 14 bases separated the two germline ends. Germline CDR1 and CDR2: MGHRA and YSYEKL. The CDR3 covers 17 residues. CDR3: CASSQGARGGSNQPQHF. DNA for the CDR3: TGCGCCAGCAGCCAAGGGGCGAGGGGGGGGAGCAATCAGCCCCAGCATTTT.

This clonotype was seen at least ten times. Its ends do not fully match the called genes, so a read error is possible. The CDR3 region is CASRVAANYGCTF. The CDR3 DNA is TGTGCCAGCAGGGTAGCTGCTAACTATGGCTGCACCTTC. The chain couples TRBV2 to TRBJ1-2; D is unresolved. The CDR3 covers 13 residues. Germline CDR1 and CDR2: SNHLY and FYNNEI.

Many counts were recorded for this clonotype. The chain combines TRBV30 with TRBJ1-2; no reliable D call. With 4 bases removed from V and 5 bases from J, the gap between germline ends came to 11 bases. Looked up from germline, CDR1 is GTSNPN and CDR2 is SVGIG (reference sequence). This CDR3 contains 12 residues. The DNA for the CDR3 is TGTGCCTGGACAGCTTTACCGTATGGCTACACCTTC. Amino acid sequence: CAWTALPYGYTF. Supplemented by reference TRBV30 and TRBJ1-2, the full variable domain reads SQTIHQWPATLVQPVGSPLSLECTVEGTSNPNLYWYRQAAGRGLQLLFYSVGIGQISSEVPQNLSASRPQDRQFILSSKKLLLSDSGFYLCAWTALPYGYTFGSGTRLTVV.

This clonotype was seen at least ten times. The rearrangement uses TRBV14 and TRBJ1-1; the D gene is possibly TRBD1 (5 bases). V lost 5 bases to trimming and J lost 5 bases, with 15 bases between them. This CDR3 comprises 14 residues. Germline CDR1 and CDR2: SGHDN and FVKESK. The CDR3 sequence is CASSKTGTRTEAFF. The CDR3 nucleotides read TGTGCCAGCAGCAAAACCGGGACGAGGACTGAAGCTTTCTTT. Together with reference TRBV14 and TRBJ1-1, the CDR3 gives the full variable domain: EAGVTQFPSHSVIEKGQTVTLRCDPISGHDNLYWYRRVMGKEIKFLLHFVKESKQDESGMPNNRFLAERTGGTYSTLKVQPAELEDSGVYFCASSKTGTRTEAFFGQGTRLTVV.

V gene TRBV7-8 combines with J gene TRBJ2-7; 8 nucleotides align to TRBD2. Germline V gene data show CDR1 as SGHVS and CDR2 as FQNEAQ. J lost 7 bases, V lost 6 bases, and 11 bases had no gene match. The CDR3 is 14 residues long. CDR3 bases: TGTGCCAGCAGTTACGGAGCGGGAGACCGAGAGCAGTACTTC. Encoded protein: CASSYGAGDREQYF.

This clonotype has a count of ten or more. V usage is TRBV3-1 and J usage is TRBJ1-1; D gene unclear. V gave up 5 bases and J gave up 3 bases, with 7 bases separating them. Germline-derived CDR1 and CDR2 are LGHDT and YNNKEL (reference sequence). The CDR3 sequence is 12 residues long. As DNA, the CDR3 is TGTGCCAGCAGCGACATGGACACTGAAGCTTTCTTT. It is translated as CASSDMDTEAFF.

This clonotype showed up many times. The V and J genes are TRBV7-2 and TRBJ1-1; D is perhaps TRBD1 (5 bases). This CDR3 has 15 amino acids. V lost 5 bases to trimming and J lost 4 bases, with 17 bases between them. CDR1 and CDR2 (germline): SGHTA, FQGNSA. The CDR3 region is CASSALSSGGTEAFF. CDR3 coding DNA: TGTGCCAGCAGCGCCTTATCCTCCGGGGGCACTGAAGCTTTCTTT.

This clonotype appeared many times. The chain employs TRBV19 and TRBJ1-2; 9 bases fit TRBD1. The CDR3 consists of 16 residues. The germline V gene encodes CDR1 LNHDA and CDR2 SQIVND (reference sequence). V trimming: 5 bases; J trimming: 8 bases; junction bases outside the gene matches: 15. CDR3 DNA: TGTGCCAGTAGTCCTAGTACCGGGACAGGGTCTTTCGGCTACACCTTC. This gives the protein CASSPSTGTGSFGYTF.

V gene TRBV28 combines with J gene TRBJ2-7; D remains ambiguous. CDR3 length equals 18 residues. CDR1 is MDHEN and CDR2 is SYDVKM in the germline V gene. Trimming removed 3 bases at V and 2 bases at J, with 23 bases between. This chain's CDR3 is CASSFCPQLDPPPYEQYF. Written as DNA, the CDR3 is TGTGCCAGCAGTTTTTGCCCCCAACTTGACCCTCCACCCTACGAGCAGTACTTC.

This clonotype was detected many times. V is TRBV4-1 and J is TRBJ2-4; 8 bases agree with TRBD1. This CDR3 has 19 residues. Trimming took 2 bases from V and 4 from J; bases not matched to a gene: 16. CDR1 MGHRA and CDR2 YSYEKL come from the germline V gene. The DNA of the CDR3 is TGCGCCAGCAGCCAATACGAGGCCGCAGGGGGCCGTGAGAAAAACATTCAGTACTTC. It encodes CASSQYEAAGGREKNIQYF.

This clonotype occurred many times. The gene calls are TRBV2 and TRBJ2-5; TRBD2 matches 8 bases. Losses at the gene ends were 9 bases for V and 5 bases for J; bases not matched to a gene: 2. CDR3 size: 11 residues. Germline CDR1 and CDR2: SNHLY and FYNNEI. This chain's CDR3 is CASVAGETQYF. The CDR3 region has the DNA TGTGCCAGTGTAGCGGGGGAGACCCAGTACTTC.

This clonotype showed up many times. CDR3 coding DNA: TGTGCCAGCAGTTCCGGAATACTAGCGGTTGCAGATACGCAGTATTTT. Protein product: CASSSGILAVADTQYF. The rearrangement links TRBV28 to TRBJ2-3, with 8 bases fitting TRBD2. The CDR3 is 16 residues long. V shed 4 bases, J shed 4 bases, and the junction held 10 bases outside the gene matches. Germline V gene data show CDR1 as MDHEN and CDR2 as SYDVKM. Full variable domain (outside the CDR3, taken from reference TRBV28 and TRBJ2-3): DVKVTQSSRYLVKRTGEKVFLECVQDMDHENMFWYRQDPGLGLRLIYFSYDVKMKEKGDIPEGYSVSREKKERFSLILESASTNQTSMYLCASSSGILAVADTQYFGPGTRLTVL.

This clonotype was seen ten or more times. The chain carries TRBV30 and TRBJ2-7; a possible D gene is TRBD1 (5 bases). Germline CDR1 and CDR2: GTSNPN and SVGIG (reference sequence). The V end was cut by 3 bases, the J end by 6 bases, with 12 bases between. The CDR3 loop spans 12 amino acids. CDR3 amino acids: CAWRGASPEQYF. The DNA for the CDR3 is TGTGCCTGGAGAGGGGCCTCCCCCGAGCAGTACTTC.